A single sample is the source of the 22 T cell receptor beta chains below, sequenced in a study of T cells in Graves' hyperthyroidism and ophthalmopathy. Researchers amplified the TCR beta CDR3 regions from RNA transcripts. Using the HTBI primer set, a first-round RT-PCR was run on the TCR CDR3. TCRdb used MiXCR to reprocess the multiplex PCR reads, holding one entry per CDR3 protein. This table holds about half a million distinct CDR3 sequences, around 21% found once. The sequenced material came from blood. The receptor set was obtained from a man aged 18 to 29 with Graves' hyperthyroidism.

The V gene is TRBV18, the J gene TRBJ1-5; no firm D call. Germline V CDR1 and CDR2: KGHSH, LQKENI. The germline V and J ends were trimmed by 4 bases and 4 bases, with 8 bases remaining between them. This CDR3 spans 13 amino acids. The CDR3 is CASSRAENQPQHF. In nucleotides, the CDR3 is TGTGCCAGCTCACGAGCTGAAAATCAGCCCCAGCATTTT.

The V call is TRBV6-2 or TRBV6-3, the J call TRBJ2-7; no clear D gene. Between the trimmed V and J ends, which lost 0 bases and 2 bases, there was a span of 11 bases. Germline V CDR1 and CDR2: MNHEY, SVGEGT. CDR3 size: 15 residues. This chain's CDR3 is CASSYSGSAAYEQYF. Here the CDR3 DNA reads TGTGCCAGCAGTTACTCGGGCAGCGCAGCCTACGAGCAGTACTTC.

This clonotype was recorded only once. The chain recombines TRBV15 with TRBJ2-2, with D tentatively TRBD1 (5 bases). Germline CDR1 LNHNV, CDR2 YYDKDF (reference sequence). The CDR3 contains 15 residues. Trimming removed 0 bases at V and 2 bases at J, with 7 bases between. The CDR3 nucleotides read TGTGCCACCAGCAGAGAAGGGGTCAACACCGGGGAGCTGTTTTTT. As protein: CATSREGVNTGELFF.

In this sample, this clonotype turned up a few times. V and J are TRBV4-1 and TRBJ1-2; D is perhaps TRBD1 (5 bases). Trimming took 0 bases from V and 4 from J, leaving 15 bases between them. The CDR3 has 16 residues. CDR1 and CDR2 (germline): MGHRA, YSYEKL. CDR3 protein: CASSQEISKGAYGYTF. The CDR3 DNA sequence: TGCGCCAGCAGCCAAGAGATATCAAAAGGGGCCTATGGCTACACCTTC.

The sample holds many counts of this clonotype. The J gene is TRBJ2-5, the V gene TRBV12-5; TRBD2 matches at 12 bases. The germline V gene encodes CDR1 LGHNT and CDR2 FRNRAP. The CDR3 spans 16 residues. Trimming at V came to 4 bases and at J to 1 base, leaving 4 bases not matched to a gene. The CDR3 sequence is CASGSGTSGPQETQYF. The CDR3 nucleotides are TGTGCTAGTGGTTCCGGGACTAGCGGGCCCCAAGAGACCCAGTACTTC. The complete variable domain, with remaining parts taken from reference TRBV12-5 and TRBJ2-5, reads DARVTQTPRHKVTEMGQEVTMRCQPILGHNTVFWYRQTMMQGLELLAYFRNRAPLDDSGMPKDRFSAEMPDATLATLKIQPSEPRDSAVYFCASGSGTSGPQETQYFGPGTRLLVL.

This clonotype was seen a few times. The J gene is TRBJ1-1, the V gene TRBV28; the match to TRBD1 covers 10 bases. Germline trimming cut 6 bases from V and 7 bases from J; bases unmatched to any gene: 11. The germline V gene encodes CDR1 MDHEN and CDR2 SYDVKM. This CDR3 contains 15 residues. CDR3 residues: CASSLGDRGRSEAFF. DNA for the CDR3: TGTGCCAGCAGCCTGGGGGACAGGGGACGCAGTGAAGCTTTCTTT.

This clonotype is medium-sized (0.01 to 0.1%) in the sample. The chain combines TRBV6-5 with TRBJ1-1; D is unresolved. CDR1 MNHEY and CDR2 SVGAGI come from the germline V gene. Trimming shortened V by 8 bases and J by 2 bases, and 9 bases separated the two germline ends. The CDR3 length is 12 residues. The chain's CDR3 is CASGPHNTEAFF. For the CDR3, the DNA is TGTGCCAGCGGTCCTCACAACACTGAAGCTTTCTTT.

This clonotype was counted at least ten times. This sequence joins TRBV6-5 and TRBJ1-2; 8 nucleotides align to TRBD1. The CDR3 is 12 amino acids. J lost 9 bases, V lost 4 bases, and 4 bases had no gene match. Per germline, CDR1 MNHEY and CDR2 SVGAGI. The CDR3 sequence: CASSLNRGSYTF. The CDR3 nucleotides read TGTGCCAGCAGTTTAAACAGGGGGAGCTACACCTTC.

This sequence joins TRBV11-2 and TRBJ1-1; no definite D call. This CDR3 has 11 residues. Per the germline V gene, CDR1 is SGHAT and CDR2 is FQNNGV. The V end lost 2 bases, the J end lost 6 bases, and 4 bases lay between the germline ends. CDR3 coding DNA: TGTGCCAGCAGCTTATACCCTGAAGCTTTCTTT. Translated: CASSLYPEAFF.

As to this clonotype: This could be a read error, since a much larger clone is one nucleotide away. This rearrangement joins TRBV19 to TRBJ1-1; TRBD1 aligns across 7 bases. Per germline, CDR1 LNHDA and CDR2 SQIVND (reference sequence). The CDR3 sequence is 13 residues long. The CDR3 bases are TGTTCCAGTACAACGGACAGGAGCACTGAAGCTTTCTTT. Its translation: CSSTTDRSTEAFF.

This clonotype came up many times. The rearrangement joins TRBV12-5 to TRBJ1-1; D unclear. The germline CDR1 and CDR2 sequences are LGHNT and FRNRAP. The V end lost 2 bases, the J end lost 0 bases, and 7 bases lay between the germline ends. The CDR3 is made up of 14 amino acids. CDR3: CASGLPQMNTEAFF. CDR3 nucleotide sequence: TGTGCTAGTGGTTTGCCACAGATGAACACTGAAGCTTTCTTT.

This clonotype has at least ten counts. The rearrangement joins TRBV6-1 to TRBJ1-5; D remains ambiguous. Trimming pared 6 bases from V and 7 bases from J, leaving 10 bases between. Germline lookup yields CDR1 MNHNS and CDR2 SASEGT. The CDR3 totals 12 residues. As DNA, the CDR3 is TGTGCCAGCAGGGAACTGGGGCAGCCCCAGCATTTT. This translates into CASRELGQPQHF.

The chain joins TRBV29-1 to TRBJ1-2; D may be TRBD1 (5 bases). Germline V gene sequence: CDR1 SQVTM, CDR2 ANQGSEA. This CDR3 is 16 amino acids long. V lost 6 bases to trimming and J lost 2 bases, with 22 bases between them. CDR3 sequence: CSVLHPGTSANYGYTF. Written as DNA, the CDR3 is TGCAGCGTCCTACACCCCGGGACCTCAGCCAACTATGGCTACACCTTC.

This clonotype was counted at least ten times. The chain combines TRBV28 with TRBJ1-1; D is ambiguous. The CDR3 loop spans 14 amino acids. V gave up 6 bases and J gave up 1 base, with 12 bases separating them. Per germline, CDR1 MDHEN and CDR2 SYDVKM. This CDR3 reads CASRPVVANTEAFF. DNA of the CDR3: TGTGCCAGCAGACCTGTCGTAGCGAACACTGAAGCTTTCTTT.

The sample holds many counts of this clonotype. The chain recombines TRBV5-1 with TRBJ1-1; TRBD1 agrees at 7 bases. Trimming at V came to 0 bases and at J to 6 bases, leaving 8 bases not matched to a gene. This CDR3 region has 15 residues. Germline CDR1 SGHRS, CDR2 YFSETQ. The CDR3 reads CASSLVYRGRPEAFF. CDR3 nucleotides: TGCGCCAGCAGCTTGGTTTACAGGGGAAGGCCTGAAGCTTTCTTT.

This clonotype was counted between two and nine times. Possible read error: a much larger clone is one base away. The chain combines TRBV6-1 with TRBJ2-5, with 9 bases matching TRBD2. In germline, CDR1 is MNHNS, CDR2 SASEGT. The CDR3 has 15 amino acids. The chain's CDR3 is CVSSATSGPQETQYF. The CDR3, as DNA: TGTGTCAGCAGTGCGACTAGCGGCCCCCAAGAGACCCAGTACTTC.

The chain combines TRBV6-1 with TRBJ1-2; weak D call: TRBD1 (6 bases). The CDR3 is made up of 14 amino acids. Germline CDR1 MNHNS, CDR2 SASEGT. Between the trimmed V and J ends, which lost 6 bases and 4 bases, there was a span of 15 bases. The CDR3 loop reads CASRTWTELYGYTF. The CDR3 DNA reads TGTGCCAGCAGGACATGGACAGAACTCTATGGCTACACCTTC.

This clonotype was recorded many times. The V gene is TRBV5-1, the J gene TRBJ2-2; possible D gene TRBD1, 6 bases. Germline CDR1 and CDR2: SGHRS and YFSETQ. The CDR3 length is 16 residues. Trimming pared 4 bases from V and 3 bases from J, leaving 16 bases between. The CDR3 protein is CASSPTKDSYTGELFF. The CDR3 nucleotides read TGCGCCAGCAGCCCGACCAAGGACAGCTACACCGGGGAGCTGTTTTTT.

The table lists this clonotype with many counts. J is TRBJ1-1 and V is TRBV5-1; TRBD1 matches 11 bases. CDR1 and CDR2 from the germline V gene are SGHRS and YFSETQ. J lost 9 bases, V lost 0 bases, and 1 base had no gene match. The CDR3 is made up of 13 amino acids. The CDR3 protein is CASSLGDRGKAFF. CDR3 coding DNA: TGCGCCAGCAGCTTGGGGGACAGGGGGAAAGCTTTCTTT.

V usage is TRBV12-3 or TRBV12-4 and J usage is TRBJ1-2; 8 bases are shared with TRBD1. V lost 1 base and J lost 8; bases outside the gene matches: 9. This CDR3 spans 15 amino acids. The CDR3 DNA reads as TGTGCCAGCAGTTTAGGAACTACAGGGGGGCGAGGCTACACCTTC. It codes for CASSLGTTGGRGYTF.

This clonotype was observed many times. The CDR3 sequence: CASSPWRDLAEAFF. DNA for the CDR3: TGTGCCAGCTCACCCTGGAGGGACTTGGCTGAAGCTTTCTTT. The chain has TRBV18 and TRBJ1-1; maybe TRBD1 (5 bases). CDR1 is KGHSH and CDR2 is LQKENI in the germline V gene. The V gene lost 3 bases and the J gene lost 6 bases, with 14 bases spanning the gap. This CDR3 comprises 14 residues.

The chain is built from TRBV11-2 and TRBJ2-7; 7 bases match TRBD1. J gave up 2 bases and V 5 bases, and 9 bases lay outside the gene matches. The CDR3 length is 15 residues. Germline CDR1 is SGHAT and CDR2 is FQNNGV. Here the CDR3 reads CASSRGQDVPYEQYF. The CDR3 DNA follows: TGTGCCAGCAGCCGCGGACAGGACGTTCCCTACGAGCAGTACTTC.